Described below is a single T cell receptor (beta chain) sequence and its context. What it binds is unknown. At one boundary the junction diverges from the germline segment, which might be a read error. Bulk tissue was left unsorted, and RNA and DNA were co-extracted from 20-30 mg of it. Five distinct regions per tumor were sampled. This entry comes from a study of tumor-infiltrating lymphocytes in primary liver carcinoma. Study-level results: Tumors significantly exceeded blood in top-250-clone fraction (p = 0.039). Overlap between tumor regions exceeded overlap of tumor with adjacent tissue or blood.

The length of the CDR3 is 14 residues. Starting material of about 450 ng total RNA yielded TCR beta cDNA via a constant-region primer. Three nested multiplex PCR rounds, a slightly modified ARM-PCR, produced the libraries for TCR beta. The first two PCR rounds, roughly 9 cycles each, used TRBV1-TRBV30 forward primers and a C-beta reverse primer. TCRdb recomputed calls from the multiplex PCR reads with MiXCR, one row per CDR3 protein. This sample carries approximately 37,000 distinct CDR3 sequences, nearly 75% of them seen once, and the ten largest clones take about 15%. The sample was liver tumor tissue from sampling region 4. Subset described: tumor region T4, right-lateral pole. This chain joins TRBV12-3 or TRBV12-4 and TRBJ2-2; TRBD2 matches 10 bases. This clonotype originated in a man aged 35-49 years with primary liver carcinoma and hepatitis B virus infection. This chain's CDR3 is CANRLAGPTVEPFF. The CDR3 nucleotides read TGTGCCAACAGACTAGCGGGCCCCACCGTGGAGCCGTTTTTC.